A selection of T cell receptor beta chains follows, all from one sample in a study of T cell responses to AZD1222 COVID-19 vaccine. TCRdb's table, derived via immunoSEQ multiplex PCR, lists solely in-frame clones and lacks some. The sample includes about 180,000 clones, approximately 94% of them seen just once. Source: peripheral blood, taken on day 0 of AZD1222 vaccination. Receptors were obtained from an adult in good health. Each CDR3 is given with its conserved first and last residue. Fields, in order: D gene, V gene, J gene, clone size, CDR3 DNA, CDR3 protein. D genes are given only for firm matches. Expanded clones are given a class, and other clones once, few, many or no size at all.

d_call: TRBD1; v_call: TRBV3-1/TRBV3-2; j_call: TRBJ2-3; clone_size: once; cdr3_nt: TGTGCCAGCAGCCAAGATTGGTTAAGGGGGCGGGCAACAGATACGCAGTATTTT; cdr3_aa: CASSQDWLRGRATDTQYF
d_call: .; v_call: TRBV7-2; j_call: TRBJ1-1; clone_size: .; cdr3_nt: TGTGCCAGCAGCCTTGGACAGATTACAATGAACACTGAAGCTTTCTTT; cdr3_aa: CASSLGQITMNTEAFF
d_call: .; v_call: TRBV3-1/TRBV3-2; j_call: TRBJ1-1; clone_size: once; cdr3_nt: TGTGCCAGCAGCCAAGATCTCGAGAAAGGGAAAGCTTTCTTT; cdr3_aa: CASSQDLEKGKAFF
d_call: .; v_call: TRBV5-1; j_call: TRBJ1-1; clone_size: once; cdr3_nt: TGCGCCAGCAGCTTGGACGGGCACACTACCACTGAAGCTTTCTTT; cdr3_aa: CASSLDGHTTTEAFF
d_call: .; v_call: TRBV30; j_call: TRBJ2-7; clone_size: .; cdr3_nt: TGTGCCTGGAGTGTACTCCTAGGGTGGTCCTACGAGCAGTACTTC; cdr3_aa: CAWSVLLGWSYEQYF
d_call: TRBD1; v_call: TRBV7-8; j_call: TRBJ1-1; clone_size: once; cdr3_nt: TGTGCCAGCACCCCGACAGGGCTGGGCACTGAAGCTTTCTTT; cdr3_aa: CASTPTGLGTEAFF
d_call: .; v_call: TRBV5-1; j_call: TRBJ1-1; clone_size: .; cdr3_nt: TGCGCCAGCAGCTTTCAGATGAACACTGAAGCTTTCTTT; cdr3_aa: CASSFQMNTEAFF
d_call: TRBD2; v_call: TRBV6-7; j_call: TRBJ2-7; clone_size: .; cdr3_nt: TGTGCCACCCGAGAGGGGACTAGCGTCGACTACGAGCAGTACTTC; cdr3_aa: CATREGTSVDYEQYF
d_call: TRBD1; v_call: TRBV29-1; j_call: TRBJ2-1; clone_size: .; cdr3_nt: TGCAGCGTTGAAGGGGATGACAGGGGATCCTACAATGAGCAGTTCTTC; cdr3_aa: CSVEGDDRGSYNEQFF
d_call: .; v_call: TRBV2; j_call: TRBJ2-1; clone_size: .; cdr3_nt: TGTGCCAGCAGTTCTTCTCTAGGGGGCAATGAGCAGTTCTTC; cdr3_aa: CASSSSLGGNEQFF
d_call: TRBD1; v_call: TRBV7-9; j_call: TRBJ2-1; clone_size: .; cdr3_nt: TGTGCCAGCAGCTTAATAGGGACAGGGGGGAATGAGCAGTTCTTC; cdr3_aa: CASSLIGTGGNEQFF
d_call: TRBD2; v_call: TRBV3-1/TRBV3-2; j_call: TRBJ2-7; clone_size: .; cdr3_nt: TGTGCCAGCAGCCAAGATTTGAGACTAGCTTCCTACGAGCAGTACTTC; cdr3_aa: CASSQDLRLASYEQYF
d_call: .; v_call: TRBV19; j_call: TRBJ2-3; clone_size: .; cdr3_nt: TGTGCCAGTAGTATCCGAACGCCCTGGGATACGCAGTATTTT; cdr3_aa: CASSIRTPWDTQYF
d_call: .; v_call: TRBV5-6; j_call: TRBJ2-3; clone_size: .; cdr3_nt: TGTGCCAGCAGCTTTCGGATGGATACGCAGTATTTT; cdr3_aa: CASSFRMDTQYF
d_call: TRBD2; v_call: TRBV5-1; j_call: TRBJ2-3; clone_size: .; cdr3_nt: TGCGCCAGCAGCACCGGGACTAGCGGGAGGGCCGGCACAGATACGCAGTATTTT; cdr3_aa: CASSTGTSGRAGTDTQYF
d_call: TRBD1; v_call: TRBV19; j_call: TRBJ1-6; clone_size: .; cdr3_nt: TGTGCCAGTAGTACCCTTCGACAGGGGCGCAAGGATTCACCCCTCCACTTT; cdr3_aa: CASSTLRQGRKDSPLHF
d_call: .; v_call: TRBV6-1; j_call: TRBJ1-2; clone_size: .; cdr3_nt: TGTGCCAGCAGTGATCGTCAAGGAGGCAGGGAAAGAGATGGCTACACCTTC; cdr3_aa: CASSDRQGGRERDGYTF
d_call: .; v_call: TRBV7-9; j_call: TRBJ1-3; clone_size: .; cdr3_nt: TGTGCCAGCAGCAGGCCCGGGGGCTCTGGAAACACCATATATTTT; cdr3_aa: CASSRPGGSGNTIYF
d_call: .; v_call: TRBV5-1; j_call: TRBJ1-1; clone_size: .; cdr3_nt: TGCGCCAGCAGCCCTGGGGGCCTCGAAGGCACTGAAGCTTTCTTT; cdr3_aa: CASSPGGLEGTEAFF
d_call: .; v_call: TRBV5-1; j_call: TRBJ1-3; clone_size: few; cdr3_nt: TGCGCCAGCAGCAATGCCCAGGGTGAAGGAAACACCATATATTTT; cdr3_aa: CASSNAQGEGNTIYF
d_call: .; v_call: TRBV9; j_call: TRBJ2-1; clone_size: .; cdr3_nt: TGTGCCAGCAGCGTAGCTGGGACTTACTCCTACAATGAGCAGTTCTTC; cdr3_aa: CASSVAGTYSYNEQFF
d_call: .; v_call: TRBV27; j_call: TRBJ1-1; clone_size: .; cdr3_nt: TGTGCCAGCAGTTTAGGCAGGGGCACTGAAGCTTTCTTT; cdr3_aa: CASSLGRGTEAFF
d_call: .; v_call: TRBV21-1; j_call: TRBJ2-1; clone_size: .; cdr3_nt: TGTGCCAGCAGCAAAGGGGCTAGCGGGAGGGCAAATGAGCAGTTCTTC; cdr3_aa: CASSKGASGRANEQFF
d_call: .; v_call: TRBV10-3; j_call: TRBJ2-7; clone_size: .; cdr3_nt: TGTGCCATCAGTCCCGGTAAGGGCCCCCCCTACGAGCAGTACTTC; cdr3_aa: CAISPGKGPPYEQYF
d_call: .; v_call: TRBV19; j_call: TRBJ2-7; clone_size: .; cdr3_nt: TGTGCCAGTATGGGGGACGGATCCTACGAGCAGTACTTC; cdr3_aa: CASMGDGSYEQYF
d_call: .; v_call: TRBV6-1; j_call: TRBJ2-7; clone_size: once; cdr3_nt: TGTGCCAGCAGTGAACTCCCAGGGATCTACGAGCAGTACTTC; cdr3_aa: CASSELPGIYEQYF
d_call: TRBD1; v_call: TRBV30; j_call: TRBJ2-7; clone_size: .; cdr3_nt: TGTGCCTGGAGTGGGGACAGGGGATACGAGCAGTACTTC; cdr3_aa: CAWSGDRGYEQYF
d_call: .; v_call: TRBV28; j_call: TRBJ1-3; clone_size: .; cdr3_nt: TGTGCCAGCAGTGCCCCAGGGGCTGGAAACACCATATATTTT; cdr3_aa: CASSAPGAGNTIYF
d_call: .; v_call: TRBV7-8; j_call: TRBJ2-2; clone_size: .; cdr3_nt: TGTGCCAGCAGCCCAGGGGGGGGCGGCTTTAACGGGGAGCTGTTTTTT; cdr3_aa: CASSPGGGGFNGELFF
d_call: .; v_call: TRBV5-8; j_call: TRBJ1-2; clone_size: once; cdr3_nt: TGTGCCAGCAGCTTGACAGCCTATGGCTACACCTTC; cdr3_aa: CASSLTAYGYTF
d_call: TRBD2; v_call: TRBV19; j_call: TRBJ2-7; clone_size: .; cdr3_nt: TGTGCCAGTAGTATGAGGCTAGCGGGAAGGAGCTCCTACGAGCAGTACTTC; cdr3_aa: CASSMRLAGRSSYEQYF
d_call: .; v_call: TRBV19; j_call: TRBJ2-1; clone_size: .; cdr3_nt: TGTGCCAGTAGTCCCTTTCGGGACGGCAATGAGCAGTTCTTC; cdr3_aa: CASSPFRDGNEQFF